This entry lists 2 T cell receptor beta chains sequenced from one sample in a study of T cells in localized non-small cell lung cancer. Produced via immunoSEQ multiplex PCR; TCRdb's table is partial and in-frame only. The repertoire has tens of thousands of clones, about four fifths of them found once; the top ten carry roughly 15%. The specimen comprised peripheral blood, sampled before any cancer treatment. Source of these receptors: a male donor aged 60 or over with stage III squamous cell lung carcinoma.

The chain carries TRBV9 and TRBJ2-7; TRBD1 agrees at 7 bases. With V trimmed by 4 bases and J by 3 bases, 4 bases remained unmatched. CDR1 is SGDLS, CDR2 YYNGEE, per germline. The CDR3 contains 13 residues. This CDR3 reads CASSLRQGYEQYF. The CDR3 DNA is TGTGCCAGCAGCCTAAGACAGGGCTACGAGCAGTACTTC.

This rearrangement joins TRBV5-4 to TRBJ2-7, with 9 bases lining up with TRBD1. This CDR3 has 15 residues. The germline V gene has CDR1 SGHNT and CDR2 YYREEE (reference sequence). V lost 6 bases and J lost 5; bases outside the gene matches: 12. CDR3 sequence: CASTSRRTGDHEQYF. The CDR3 nucleotides are TGTGCCAGCACCTCGCGTAGGACAGGGGACCACGAGCAGTACTTC.